Shown below are 12 T cell receptor beta chains from a single sample sequenced in a study of blood T cell repertoires in COVID-19. This table comes from immunoSEQ multiplex PCR, and its TCRdb copy is limited to in-frame clones, with some not included. This sample carries some 200,000 clones, roughly 91% of them seen once, and the ten largest clones take 6%. The sequencing sample was made of peripheral blood. These receptors came from a man aged 35-49 years with active or convalescent COVID-19.

The J gene is TRBJ1-6, the V gene TRBV27; no firm D call. Trimming removed 2 bases from V and 6 bases from J, with 14 bases in between. The CDR3 runs 16 residues. Germline values: CDR1 MNHEY, CDR2 SMNVEV (reference sequence). This CDR3 is CASSLSRGSPNSPLHF. CDR3 coding DNA: TGTGCCAGCAGTTTAAGCCGAGGCAGTCCTAATTCACCCCTCCACTTT.

V is TRBV5-1 and J is TRBJ1-1, with D unclear. The CDR3 runs 14 residues. V gave up 2 bases and J gave up 1 base, with 9 bases separating them. Germline loops: CDR1 SGHRS, CDR2 YFSETQ. This CDR3 is CASSFSSENTEAFF. CDR3 bases: TGCGCCAGCAGCTTTTCGTCAGAGAACACTGAAGCTTTCTTT.

The chain couples TRBV5-8 to TRBJ2-1; TRBD1 aligns across 8 bases. The CDR3 length is 14 residues. The junction had 7 bases not matched to a gene; V was cut back by 8 bases and J by 3 bases. Germline lookup yields CDR1 SGHTS and CDR2 YDEGEE. The CDR3 DNA reads as TGTGCCAGTCAGACCGGGACAGGCTACAATGAGCAGTTCTTC. The encoded protein is CASQTGTGYNEQFF.

The rearrangement uses TRBV6-5 and TRBJ1-6, with D perhaps matching TRBD1 (5 bases). Germline-derived CDR1 and CDR2 are MNHEY and SVGAGI. Trimming stripped 6 bases from V and 9 bases from J, with 12 bases between. The CDR3 is 13 amino acids. The CDR3 nucleotides read TGTGCCAGCAGCCCATCGGGGGTTTCACCCCTCCACTTT. It codes for CASSPSGVSPLHF.

V and J are TRBV9 and TRBJ2-5; perhaps TRBD1 as D (5 bases). CDR1 is SGDLS, CDR2 YYNGEE, per germline. V was clipped by 0 bases and J by 4 bases, with 16 bases between them. This CDR3 is 16 amino acids long. The CDR3 here is CASSVGGREESETQYF. The CDR3, as DNA: TGTGCCAGCAGCGTAGGGGGCAGGGAAGAATCAGAGACCCAGTACTTC.

This sequence joins TRBV7-9 and TRBJ2-1; TRBD1 matches at 7 bases. Germline CDR1 reads SEHNR; CDR2 reads FQNEAQ (reference sequence). This CDR3 has 14 amino acids. Trimming removed 3 bases from V and 7 bases from J; junction bases left unmatched: 6. This chain's CDR3 is CASSFDRVENEQFF. DNA of the CDR3: TGTGCCAGCAGCTTTGACAGGGTAGAGAATGAGCAGTTCTTC.

This rearrangement joins TRBV13 to TRBJ1-6; D gene uncertain. This CDR3 is 14 amino acids long. V lost 4 bases and J 5 bases, leaving 9 bases between the germline ends. Germline V gene data show CDR1 as PRHDT and CDR2 as FYEKMQ (reference sequence). This chain's CDR3 is CASSYNANNSPLHF. The DNA of the CDR3 is TGTGCCAGCAGCTACAACGCAAATAATTCACCCCTCCACTTT. The whole variable domain, filled in from reference TRBV13 and TRBJ1-6, reads AAGVIQSPRHLIKEKRETATLKCYPIPRHDTVYWYQQGPGQDPQFLISFYEKMQSDKGSIPDRFSAQQFSDYHSELNMSSLELGDSALYFCASSYNANNSPLHFGNGTRLTVT.

The chain employs TRBV7-6 and TRBJ2-7, with D tentatively TRBD1 (5 bases). The CDR3 runs to 15 residues. Germline V lookup: CDR1 SGHVS, CDR2 FNYEAQ. Trimming removed 1 base at V and 5 bases at J, with 15 bases between. The CDR3 reads CASSLVPGYTHEQYF. The CDR3 DNA reads TGTGCCAGCAGCTTAGTCCCAGGGTACACCCACGAGCAGTACTTC.

The chain couples TRBV2 to TRBJ2-1; D is perhaps TRBD1 (7 bases). In germline, CDR1 is SNHLY, CDR2 FYNNEI. V was clipped by 7 bases and J by 0 bases, with 19 bases between them. The CDR3 consists of 17 residues. The CDR3 region is CASIPGGLSGSYNEQFF. CDR3 in DNA: TGTGCCAGCATCCCAGGGGGTCTTAGCGGCTCCTACAATGAGCAGTTCTTC. Looking up the rest from reference TRBV2 and TRBJ2-1 gives the full variable domain: EPEVTQTPSHQVTQMGQEVILRCVPISNHLYFYWYRQILGQKVEFLVSFYNNEISEKSEIFDDQFSVERPDGSNFTLKIRSTKLEDSAMYFCASIPGGLSGSYNEQFFGPGTRLTVL.

The J gene is TRBJ2-5, the V gene TRBV7-2, with a possible D match to TRBD1 (6 bases). Germline V gene sequence: CDR1 SGHTA, CDR2 FQGNSA. The ends were cut back, 6 bases at V and 2 bases at J, with 13 bases in the middle. CDR3 size: 14 residues. The CDR3 nucleotides are TGTGCCAGCAGGCCCACAGGGAGACAAGAGACCCAGTACTTC. Translation gives CASRPTGRQETQYF. The full variable domain, with the rest looked up from reference TRBV7-2 and TRBJ2-5, is GAGVSQSPSNKVTEKGKDVELRCDPISGHTALYWYRQSLGQGLEFLIYFQGNSAPDKSGLPSDRFSAERTGGSVSTLTIQRTQQEDSAVYLCASRPTGRQETQYFGPGTRLLVL.

V gene TRBV15 combines with J gene TRBJ2-7; 7 bases map to TRBD1. This CDR3 region has 13 residues. From germline, CDR1 is LNHNV and CDR2 YYDKDF (reference sequence). Trimming took 3 bases from V and 3 from J; bases not matched to a gene: 2. For the CDR3, the DNA is TGTGCCACCAGCAGGGGGACAGACTACGAGCAGTACTTC. Translating it yields CATSRGTDYEQYF.

This rearrangement joins TRBV30 to TRBJ1-1, with D unresolved. Germline CDR1 is GTSNPN and CDR2 is SVGIG (reference sequence). The length of the CDR3 is 13 residues. V lost 4 bases and J lost 0, with 9 bases in between. CDR3 residues: CAWNGEMNTEAFF. The DNA for the CDR3 is TGTGCCTGGAACGGGGAAATGAACACTGAAGCTTTCTTT.